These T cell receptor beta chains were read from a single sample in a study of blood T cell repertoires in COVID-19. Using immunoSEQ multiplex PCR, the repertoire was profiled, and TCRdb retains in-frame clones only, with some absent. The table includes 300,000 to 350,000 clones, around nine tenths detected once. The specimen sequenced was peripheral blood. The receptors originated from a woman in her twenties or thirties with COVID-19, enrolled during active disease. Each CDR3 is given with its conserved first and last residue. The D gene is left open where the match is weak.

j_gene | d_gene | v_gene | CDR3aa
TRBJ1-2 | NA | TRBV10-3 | CAISEAEDYGYTF
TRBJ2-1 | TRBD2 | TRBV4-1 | CASSQDTSGWSSYNEQFF
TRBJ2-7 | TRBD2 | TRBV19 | CASTPSRGERSYEQYF
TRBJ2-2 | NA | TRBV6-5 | CASWRTLTNTGELFF
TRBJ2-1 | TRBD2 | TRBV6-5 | CASSSVAGGPDEQFF
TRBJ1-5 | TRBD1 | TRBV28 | CASSLPTGNQPQHF
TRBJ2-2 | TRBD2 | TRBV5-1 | CASCKREPTGELFF
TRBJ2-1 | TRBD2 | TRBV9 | CASSAGTSGAYNEQFF
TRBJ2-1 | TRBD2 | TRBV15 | CATSASLAGGDNEQFF
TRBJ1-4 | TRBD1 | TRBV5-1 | CASSFQGASEKLFF
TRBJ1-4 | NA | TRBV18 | CASSQIRGGEKLFF
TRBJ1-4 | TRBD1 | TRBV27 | CASSSATGGVREKLFF
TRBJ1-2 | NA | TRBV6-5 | CASWGRPTGNYGYTF
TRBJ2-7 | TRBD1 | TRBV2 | CASSGTGYEQYF
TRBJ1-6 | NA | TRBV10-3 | CAISARAQGVDSPLHF
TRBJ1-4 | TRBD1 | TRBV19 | CASSEGTGYGKLFF
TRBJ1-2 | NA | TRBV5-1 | CASSFGGRATNYGYTF
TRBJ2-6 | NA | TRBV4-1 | CASSQGPLRSGANVLTF
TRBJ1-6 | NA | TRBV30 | CAWTARTANSPLHF
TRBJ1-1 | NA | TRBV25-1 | CASRVRGESSAFF
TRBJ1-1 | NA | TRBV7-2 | CASSLGDWRAFF
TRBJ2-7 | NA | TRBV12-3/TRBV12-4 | CASSPGQKTTF
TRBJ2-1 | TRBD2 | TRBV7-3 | CASSPLSEREPYNEQFF
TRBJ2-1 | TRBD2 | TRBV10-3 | CAISEGTSGINEQFF
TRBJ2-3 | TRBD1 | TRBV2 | CASSVSDLGQGVDTQYF
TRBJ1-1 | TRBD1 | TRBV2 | CASSSQGDWGTEAFF
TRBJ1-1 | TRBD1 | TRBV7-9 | CASSERQGGTEAFF
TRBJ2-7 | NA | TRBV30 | CAWRARDRYEQYF
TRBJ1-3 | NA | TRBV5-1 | CASSLNSGSGNTIYF
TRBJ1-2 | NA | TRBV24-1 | CATSRAGNYGYTF
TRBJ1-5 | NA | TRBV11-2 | CASSLDLNQPQHF
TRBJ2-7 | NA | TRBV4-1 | CASSQSATYSYEQYF
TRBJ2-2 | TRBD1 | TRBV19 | CAGSGTGNTGELFF
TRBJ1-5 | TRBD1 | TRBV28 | CASSPTGAGQPQHF
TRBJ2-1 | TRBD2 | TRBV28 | CASSPRSGSSYNEQFF
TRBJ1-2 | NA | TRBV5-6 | CASSLGAGQTF
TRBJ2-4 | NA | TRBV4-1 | CASSQVDSLGDIQYF
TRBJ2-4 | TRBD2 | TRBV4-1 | CASSQASGGSKNIQYF
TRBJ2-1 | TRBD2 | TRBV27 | CASTSGGSYNEQFF
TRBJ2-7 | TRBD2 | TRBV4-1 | CASSRSSGSGLIPYEQYF
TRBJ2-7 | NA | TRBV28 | CASSDGIYEQYF
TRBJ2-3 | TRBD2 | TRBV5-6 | CASSSQTTSGGTDTQYF
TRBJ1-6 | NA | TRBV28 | CASSSRRAGVSPLHF
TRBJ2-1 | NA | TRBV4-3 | CASSQDGASALSYEQFF
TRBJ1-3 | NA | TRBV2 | CASSLDRGSRPTIYF
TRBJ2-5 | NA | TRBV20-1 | CSASRVRGETQYF
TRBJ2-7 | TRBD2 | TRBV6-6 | CASSRGTSGRRSYEQYF
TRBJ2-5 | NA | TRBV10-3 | CAISDPQGSETQYF
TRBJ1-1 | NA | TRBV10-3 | CAIGGGRGEAFF
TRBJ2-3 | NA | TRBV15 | CATSRDFGEGTDTQYF
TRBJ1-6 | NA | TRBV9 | CASSPEAGNSPLHF
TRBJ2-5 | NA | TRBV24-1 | CATSDADRQETQYF
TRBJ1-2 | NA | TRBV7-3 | CASSEDSYYGYTF
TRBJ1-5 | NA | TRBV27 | CASSLTNPGNQPQHF
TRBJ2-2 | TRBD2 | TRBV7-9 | CASSSGLAGVTGELFF